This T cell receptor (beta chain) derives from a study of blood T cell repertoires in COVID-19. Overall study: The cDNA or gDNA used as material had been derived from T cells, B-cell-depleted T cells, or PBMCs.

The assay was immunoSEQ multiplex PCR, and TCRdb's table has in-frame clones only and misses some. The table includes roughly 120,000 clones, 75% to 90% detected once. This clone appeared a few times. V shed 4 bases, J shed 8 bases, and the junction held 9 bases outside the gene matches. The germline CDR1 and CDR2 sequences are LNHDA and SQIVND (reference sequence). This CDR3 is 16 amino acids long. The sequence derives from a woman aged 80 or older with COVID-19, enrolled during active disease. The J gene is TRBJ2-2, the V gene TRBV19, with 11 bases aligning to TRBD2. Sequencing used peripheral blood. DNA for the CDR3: TGTGCCAGTAGTAGGAGACTAGCGGGATTGAAAGGGGAGCTGTTTTTT. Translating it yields CASSRRLAGLKGELFF.